These T cell receptor beta chains were read from a single sample in a study of blood T cell repertoires in COVID-19. Data came from immunoSEQ multiplex PCR; TCRdb stores just in-frame clones and leaves some out. The sample contains over 100,000 clones, about 88% of which appear only once. The sample was peripheral blood. The receptor set was obtained from a man between 40 and 49 years old with acute or convalescent COVID-19. Each CDR3 is given with its conserved first and last residue.

v_gene: TRBV6-6
j_gene: TRBJ1-5
CDR3aa: CASSPVRADQPQHF

v_gene: TRBV3-1/TRBV3-2
j_gene: TRBJ2-5
CDR3aa: CASSQPGRTSGRAGETQYF

v_gene: TRBV9
j_gene: TRBJ1-2
CDR3aa: CASGENYGYTF

v_gene: TRBV4-2
j_gene: TRBJ2-3
CDR3aa: CASSQVPSGDTDTQYF

v_gene: TRBV4-3
j_gene: TRBJ1-6
CDR3aa: CASSQDMDRDSPLHF

v_gene: TRBV5-1
j_gene: TRBJ2-1
CDR3aa: CASAFGASVNEQFF

v_gene: TRBV5-4
j_gene: TRBJ2-5
CDR3aa: CASVRDRGNAETQYF

v_gene: TRBV19
j_gene: TRBJ2-7
CDR3aa: CASSIGIWDEQYF

v_gene: TRBV20-1
j_gene: TRBJ2-5
CDR3aa: CSASEETQYF

v_gene: TRBV3-1/TRBV3-2
j_gene: TRBJ2-3
CDR3aa: CASSQDIRGGKQYF

v_gene: TRBV2
j_gene: TRBJ2-1
CDR3aa: CASSGINEQFF

v_gene: TRBV18
j_gene: TRBJ2-7
CDR3aa: CASSYSYEQYF

v_gene: TRBV28
j_gene: TRBJ1-2
CDR3aa: CASSPPPGQTYGYTF

v_gene: TRBV5-1
j_gene: TRBJ1-4
CDR3aa: CASRATGSIGEKLFF

v_gene: TRBV11-2
j_gene: TRBJ1-6
CDR3aa: CASSSDNRHNSPLHF

v_gene: TRBV6-2/TRBV6-3
j_gene: TRBJ1-1
CDR3aa: CASIPVRRGRETEAFF

v_gene: TRBV27
j_gene: TRBJ2-7
CDR3aa: CASSLSPGTGTYEQYF

v_gene: TRBV30
j_gene: TRBJ2-5
CDR3aa: CAWSVTSGSGTQYF

v_gene: TRBV5-6
j_gene: TRBJ2-7
CDR3aa: CASSLGLARDEQYF

v_gene: TRBV28
j_gene: TRBJ2-7
CDR3aa: CASSQQPFVSYEQYF

v_gene: TRBV6-6
j_gene: TRBJ1-5
CDR3aa: CASRGSNQPQHF

v_gene: TRBV5-6
j_gene: TRBJ2-5
CDR3aa: CASSLRLAGIETQYF

v_gene: TRBV4-3
j_gene: TRBJ1-1
CDR3aa: CASSPEALAVEAFF

v_gene: TRBV6-6
j_gene: TRBJ1-5
CDR3aa: CASTIQGISNQPQHF

v_gene: TRBV6-6
j_gene: TRBJ1-2
CDR3aa: CASSYGATTHYGYTF

v_gene: TRBV7-2
j_gene: TRBJ2-7
CDR3aa: CASSFEYEQYF

v_gene: TRBV3-1/TRBV3-2
j_gene: TRBJ1-6
CDR3aa: CASSPRAGGQNSPLHF

v_gene: TRBV28
j_gene: TRBJ2-7
CDR3aa: CASNGGGIYEQYF

v_gene: TRBV27
j_gene: TRBJ1-1
CDR3aa: CASSFWGTGRTEAFF

v_gene: TRBV6-2/TRBV6-3
j_gene: TRBJ2-7
CDR3aa: CASSYLPGEQYF

v_gene: TRBV6-5
j_gene: TRBJ2-3
CDR3aa: CASSTRQGLVDTQYF

v_gene: TRBV7-8
j_gene: TRBJ2-7
CDR3aa: CASSTSSSYEQYF

v_gene: TRBV7-8
j_gene: TRBJ1-5
CDR3aa: CASSLNPRQPQHF

v_gene: TRBV5-6
j_gene: TRBJ1-6
CDR3aa: CASSFYRVLGTSPLHF

v_gene: TRBV18
j_gene: TRBJ2-2
CDR3aa: CASSFGLATTNTGELFF

v_gene: TRBV21-1
j_gene: TRBJ2-1
CDR3aa: CASRLGSSYNEQFF

v_gene: TRBV9
j_gene: TRBJ1-2
CDR3aa: CASSVGDRGSGYTF

v_gene: TRBV21-1
j_gene: TRBJ1-3
CDR3aa: CASSKTGGIGNTIYF

v_gene: TRBV12-3/TRBV12-4
j_gene: TRBJ1-3
CDR3aa: CASRYRGNTIYF

v_gene: TRBV9
j_gene: TRBJ1-1
CDR3aa: CASSAKAGGRNTEAFF

v_gene: TRBV6-2/TRBV6-3
j_gene: TRBJ1-2
CDR3aa: CASSYSIGGSYGYTF

v_gene: TRBV18
j_gene: TRBJ1-3
CDR3aa: CASSPNRGPGNTIYF

v_gene: TRBV13
j_gene: TRBJ2-7
CDR3aa: CASSPRGAGGGKEQYF

v_gene: TRBV5-4
j_gene: TRBJ1-6
CDR3aa: CASSRDRGQSPLHF

v_gene: TRBV5-1
j_gene: TRBJ1-1
CDR3aa: CASSFLRQSMNTEAFF

v_gene: TRBV5-1
j_gene: TRBJ2-5
CDR3aa: CASSLGGQVSLETQYF

v_gene: TRBV7-2
j_gene: TRBJ1-1
CDR3aa: CASSAGRGLNTEAFF

v_gene: TRBV10-3
j_gene: TRBJ1-4
CDR3aa: CAISEVQGKNEKLFF

v_gene: TRBV14
j_gene: TRBJ2-5
CDR3aa: CASSQDRKTGGPAETQYF

v_gene: TRBV6-4
j_gene: TRBJ1-2
CDR3aa: CASSASVDRGSGYTF

v_gene: TRBV4-2
j_gene: TRBJ2-1
CDR3aa: CASSHTSGTESNEQFF

v_gene: TRBV5-1
j_gene: TRBJ2-1
CDR3aa: CASSLELKSSYNEQFF

v_gene: TRBV2
j_gene: TRBJ1-1
CDR3aa: CASSVRRGNTEAFF

v_gene: TRBV5-1
j_gene: TRBJ1-4
CDR3aa: CASSLAADRGGKLFF

v_gene: TRBV14
j_gene: TRBJ2-7
CDR3aa: CASRLSGGTSEQYF